This T cell receptor (beta chain) was recorded in a study of blood T cell repertoires in COVID-19. Study-wide background: There were acute and convalescent COVID-19 samples, and they came from the United States, Italy and Spain. Nucleic acid was either cDNA or gDNA, and it came from T cells, B-cell-depleted T cells, or PBMCs.

V lost 4 bases, J lost 3 bases, and 15 bases lay in between. CDR3 length: 14 residues. Germline V gene lookup returns CDR1 GTSNPN and CDR2 SVGIG (reference sequence). In the source study's methods: Estimation of nucleated cell counts relied on the amplification of reference gene primers. TCRdb's copy holds only in-frame clones and misses some; the assay was immunoSEQ multiplex PCR. V and J calls and clone size are as listed in that table; D and trimming were resolved from the DNA. The table lists approximately 44,000 clones, roughly three quarters of them singletons, with approximately 33% in the top ten.

The sample consisted of peripheral blood. The TCR was taken from a woman older than 75 with acute or convalescent COVID-19. The chain couples TRBV30 to TRBJ1-1; the D is unclear. This chain's CDR3 is CAWKEALRDTEAFF. In nucleotides, the CDR3 is TGTGCCTGGAAGGAGGCCCTCCGAGACACTGAAGCTTTCTTT.